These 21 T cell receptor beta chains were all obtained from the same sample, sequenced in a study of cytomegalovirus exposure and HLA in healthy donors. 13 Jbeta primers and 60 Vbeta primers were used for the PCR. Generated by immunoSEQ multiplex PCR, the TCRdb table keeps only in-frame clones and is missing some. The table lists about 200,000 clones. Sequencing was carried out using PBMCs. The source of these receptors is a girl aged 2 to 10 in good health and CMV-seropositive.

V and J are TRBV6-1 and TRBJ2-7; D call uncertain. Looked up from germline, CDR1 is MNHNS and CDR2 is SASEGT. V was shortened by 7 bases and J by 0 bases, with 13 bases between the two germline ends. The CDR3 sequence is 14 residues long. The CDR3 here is CASTVSRVSYEQYF. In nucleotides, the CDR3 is TGTGCCAGCACGGTGAGCCGCGTCTCCTACGAGCAGTACTTC.

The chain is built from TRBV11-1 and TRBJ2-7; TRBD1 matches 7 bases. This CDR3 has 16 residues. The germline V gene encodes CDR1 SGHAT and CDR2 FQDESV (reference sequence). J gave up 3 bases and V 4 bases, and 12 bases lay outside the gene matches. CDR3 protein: CASSSYSGTEDYEQYF. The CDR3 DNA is TGTGCCAGCAGCTCCTATTCCGGGACAGAAGACTACGAGCAGTACTTC.

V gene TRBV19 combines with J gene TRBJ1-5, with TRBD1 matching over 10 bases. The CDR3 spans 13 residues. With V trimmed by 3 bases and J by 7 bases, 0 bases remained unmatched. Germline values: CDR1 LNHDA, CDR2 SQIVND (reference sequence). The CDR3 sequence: CASSMDRGQPQHF. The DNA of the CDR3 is TGTGCCAGTAGTATGGACAGGGGGCAGCCCCAGCATTTT. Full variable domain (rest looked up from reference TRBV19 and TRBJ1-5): DGGITQSPKYLFRKEGQNVTLSCEQNLNHDAMYWYRQDPGQGLRLIYYSQIVNDFQKGDIAEGYSVSREKKESFPLTVTSAQKNPTAFYLCASSMDRGQPQHFGDGTRLSIL.

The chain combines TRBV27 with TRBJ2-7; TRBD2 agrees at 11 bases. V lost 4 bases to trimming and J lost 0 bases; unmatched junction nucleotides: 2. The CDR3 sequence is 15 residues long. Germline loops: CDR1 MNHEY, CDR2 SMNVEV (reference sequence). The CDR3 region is CASSSGLAVSYEQYF. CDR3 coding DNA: TGTGCCAGCAGTTCGGGACTAGCGGTCTCCTACGAGCAGTACTTC.

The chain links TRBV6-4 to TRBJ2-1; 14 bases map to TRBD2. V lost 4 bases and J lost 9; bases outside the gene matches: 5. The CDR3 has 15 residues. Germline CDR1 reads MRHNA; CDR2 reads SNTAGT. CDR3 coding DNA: TGTGCCAGCAGTGCGACTAGCGGGAGGGCCATTGAGCAGTTCTTC. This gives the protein CASSATSGRAIEQFF.

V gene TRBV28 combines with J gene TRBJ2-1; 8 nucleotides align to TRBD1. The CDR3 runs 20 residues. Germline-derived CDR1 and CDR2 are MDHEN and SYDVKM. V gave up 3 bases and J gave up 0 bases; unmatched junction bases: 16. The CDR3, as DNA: TGTGCCAGCAGTTTTGCGACAGGGGTAGAGGGGCACAGCTCCTACAATGAGCAGTTCTTC. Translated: CASSFATGVEGHSSYNEQFF.

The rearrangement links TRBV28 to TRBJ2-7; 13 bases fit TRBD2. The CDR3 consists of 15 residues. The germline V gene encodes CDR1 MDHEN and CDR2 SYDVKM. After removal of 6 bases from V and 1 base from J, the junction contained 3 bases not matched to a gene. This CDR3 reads CASRPTSGRSYEQYF. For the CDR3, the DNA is TGTGCCAGCAGGCCGACTAGCGGGAGGTCCTACGAGCAGTACTTC.

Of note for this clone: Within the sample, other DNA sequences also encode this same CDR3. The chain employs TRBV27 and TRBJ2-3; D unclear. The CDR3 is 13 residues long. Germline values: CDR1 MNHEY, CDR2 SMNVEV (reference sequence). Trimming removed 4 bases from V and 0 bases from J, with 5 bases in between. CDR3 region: CASSSPSTDTQYF. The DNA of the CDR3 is TGTGCCAGCAGTTCTCCTAGCACAGATACGCAGTATTTT.

In DNA form, the CDR3 reads TGTGCCAGCAGTTCCACAGGGGCTTACACAGATACGCAGTATTTT. Protein: CASSSTGAYTDTQYF. The V and J genes are TRBV28 and TRBJ2-3; 7 bases fit TRBD1. This CDR3 has 15 amino acids. Trimming took 4 bases from V and 2 from J; bases not matched to a gene: 6. Germline lookup yields CDR1 MDHEN and CDR2 SYDVKM.

The CDR3 region is CASSGGGAFGYTF. Here the CDR3 DNA reads TGTGCCAGCAGCGGAGGGGGGGCCTTTGGCTACACCTTC. The rearrangement links TRBV9 to TRBJ1-2; D may be TRBD1 (6 bases). The CDR3 runs to 13 residues. With 3 bases removed from V and 7 bases from J, the gap between germline ends came to 13 bases. From germline, CDR1 is SGDLS and CDR2 YYNGEE. Complete variable domain (other parts from reference TRBV9 and TRBJ1-2): DSGVTQTPKHLITATGQRVTLRCSPRSGDLSVYWYQQSLDQGLQFLIQYYNGEERAKGNILERFSAQQFPDLHSELNLSSLELGDSALYFCASSGGGAFGYTFGSGTRLTVV.

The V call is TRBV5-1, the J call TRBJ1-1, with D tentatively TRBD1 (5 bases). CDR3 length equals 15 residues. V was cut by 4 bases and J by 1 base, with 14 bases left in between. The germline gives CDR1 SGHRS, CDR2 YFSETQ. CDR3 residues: CASSILGGWNTEAFF. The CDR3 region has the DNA TGCGCCAGCAGCATCTTGGGGGGTTGGAACACTGAAGCTTTCTTT. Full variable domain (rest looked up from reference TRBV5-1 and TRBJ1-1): KAGVTQTPRYLIKTRGQQVTLSCSPISGHRSVSWYQQTPGQGLQFLFEYFSETQRNKGNFPGRFSGRQFSNSRSEMNVSTLELGDSALYLCASSILGGWNTEAFFGQGTRLTVV.

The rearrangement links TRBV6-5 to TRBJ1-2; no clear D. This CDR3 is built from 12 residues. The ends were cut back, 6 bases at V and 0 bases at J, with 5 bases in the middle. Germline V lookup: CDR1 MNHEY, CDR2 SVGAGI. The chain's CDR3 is CASRGANYGYTF. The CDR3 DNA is TGTGCCAGCAGGGGCGCTAACTATGGCTACACCTTC.

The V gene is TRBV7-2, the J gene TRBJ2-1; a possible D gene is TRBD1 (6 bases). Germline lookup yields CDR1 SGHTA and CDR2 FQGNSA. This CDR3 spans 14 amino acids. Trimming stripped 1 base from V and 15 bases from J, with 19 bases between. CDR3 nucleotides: TGTGCCAGCAGCTTAGGGGGGCTCGCTGGGCCGGCGTTCTTC. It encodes CASSLGGLAGPAFF.

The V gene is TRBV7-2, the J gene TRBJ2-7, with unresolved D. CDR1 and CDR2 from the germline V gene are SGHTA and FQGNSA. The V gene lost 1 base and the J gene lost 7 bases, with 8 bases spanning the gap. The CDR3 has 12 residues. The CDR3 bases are TGTGCCAGCAGCTTAGGAGTGTGGGAGCAGTACTTC. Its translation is CASSLGVWEQYF.

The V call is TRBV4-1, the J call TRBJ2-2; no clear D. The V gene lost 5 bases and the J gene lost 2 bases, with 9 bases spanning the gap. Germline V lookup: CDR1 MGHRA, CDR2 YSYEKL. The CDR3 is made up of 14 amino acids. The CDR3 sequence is CASSYATNTGELFF. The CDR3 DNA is TGCGCCAGCAGCTACGCTACTAACACCGGGGAGCTGTTTTTT.

The CDR3 DNA reads TGCACCAGCACGACCCCCGGGACTAGCGGGAGAGGGTCCTACGAGCAGTACTTC. This sequence encodes CTSTTPGTSGRGSYEQYF. The chain recombines TRBV1 with TRBJ2-7; no check of the table's D call, TRBD2, against the DNA was made. TRBV1 is designated a pseudogene. The CDR3 totals 18 residues.

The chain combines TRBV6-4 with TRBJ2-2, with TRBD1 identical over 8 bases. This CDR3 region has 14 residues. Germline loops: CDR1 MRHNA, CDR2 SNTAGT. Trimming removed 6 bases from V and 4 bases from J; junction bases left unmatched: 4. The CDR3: CASRITGGTGELFF. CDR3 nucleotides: TGTGCCAGCAGGATTACAGGGGGCACCGGGGAGCTGTTTTTT.

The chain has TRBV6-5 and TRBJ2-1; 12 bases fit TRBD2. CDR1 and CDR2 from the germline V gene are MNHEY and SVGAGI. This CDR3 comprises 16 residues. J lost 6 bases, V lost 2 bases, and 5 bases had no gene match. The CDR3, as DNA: TGTGCCAGCAGTTACGCGACTAGCGGGAGCTTCAATGAGCAGTTCTTC. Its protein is CASSYATSGSFNEQFF.

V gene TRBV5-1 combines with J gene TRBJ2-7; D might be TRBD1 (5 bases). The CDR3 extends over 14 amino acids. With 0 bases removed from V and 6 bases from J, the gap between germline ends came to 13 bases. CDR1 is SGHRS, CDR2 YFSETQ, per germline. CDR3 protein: CASSLEPAGSEQYF. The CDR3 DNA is TGCGCCAGCAGCTTGGAACCAGCAGGGTCCGAGCAGTACTTC.

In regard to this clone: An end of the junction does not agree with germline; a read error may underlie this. The CDR3 DNA reads as TGTGCCTGGACCCGACTAGCGGGAGAGGGAGAGACCCGGTACTTC. This sequence encodes CAWTRLAGEGETRYF. The chain couples TRBV30 to TRBJ2-5; 12 bases align to TRBD2. The CDR3 spans 15 residues. Germline CDR1 reads GTSNPN; CDR2 reads SVGIG (reference sequence).

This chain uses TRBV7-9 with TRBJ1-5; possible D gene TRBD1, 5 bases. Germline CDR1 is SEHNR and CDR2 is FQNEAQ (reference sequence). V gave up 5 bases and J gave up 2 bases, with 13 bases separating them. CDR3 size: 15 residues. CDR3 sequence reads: CASSLDTGGNQPQHF. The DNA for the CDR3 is TGTGCCAGCAGCCTGGACACGGGTGGCAATCAGCCCCAGCATTTT.